The text below deals with one TCR beta chain. Antigen unknown. These data originate in a study of T cell responses to AZD1222 COVID-19 vaccine. Study-level information: Combined were second doses at about 4 or about 12 weeks.

Per germline, CDR1 SGHAT and CDR2 FQNNGV. Trimming stripped 1 base from V and 1 base from J, with 4 bases between. CDR3 length equals 13 residues. Generated by immunoSEQ multiplex PCR, the TCRdb table keeps only in-frame clones and is missing some. Of 150,000 or so clones in the sample, roughly 92% were seen once. Findings of the study overall: Only a handful of AZD1222 recipients, roughly six in all, had baseline seropositivity. Clonal diversity was possibly underestimated, and white British individuals and females predominated among donors. Sampling that yielded the repertoires occurred only after the peak T cell response.

The chain carries TRBV11-2 and TRBJ2-5; D unclear. The clonotype comes from an adult in good health. The sequencing here drew on peripheral blood, taken on day 0 of AZD1222 vaccination. The DNA for the CDR3 is TGTGCCAGCAGCTTAGCACTCCAAGAGACCCAGTACTTC. Its protein is CASSLALQETQYF.